Below, 20 T cell receptor beta chains from the same sample are listed, as sequenced in a study of shared clonotypes between healthy human individuals. Naive CD8 cells lacked CD45RO, underwent positive selection for CCR7 and left out terminally differentiated effector memory CD45RA+ cells. Sequencing was performed with immunoSEQ multiplex PCR; in TCRdb, only in-frame clones are kept and a portion is missing. Found here are some 800,000 clones, about 92% of them singletons; the top ten hold 20% to 30%. The source material was naive CD8+ T cells sorted from blood. Receptor source: a man younger than 40 in good health.

The chain couples TRBV27 to TRBJ1-4; D gene uncertain. This CDR3 has 15 amino acids. CDR1 is MNHEY, CDR2 SMNVEV, per germline (reference sequence). With 9 bases removed from V and 3 bases from J, the gap between germline ends came to 17 bases. The CDR3 is CASSPVGMANEKLFF. The CDR3 nucleotides are TGTGCCAGTAGCCCGGTAGGGATGGCTAATGAAAAACTGTTTTTT.

This rearrangement joins TRBV27 to TRBJ2-7; D remains ambiguous. Germline V gives CDR1 MNHEY, CDR2 SMNVEV (reference sequence). The V and J ends lost 8 bases and 2 bases respectively, with 22 bases between them. The CDR3 is 16 residues long. The CDR3 DNA is TGTGCCAGCGGCCCCCTTCCGGCCAGGCTACCCTACGAGCAGTACTTC. Its protein is CASGPLPARLPYEQYF.

This clone came up once. At one of its ends the junction is not consistent with the germline gene, which may arise from a read error. CDR3 residues: CASSLAGVTYNEQFF. The CDR3 bases are TGTGCCAGCAGCCTAGCGGGAGTTACCTACAATGAGCAGTTCTTC. The chain uses TRBV7-6 and TRBJ2-1, with 10 bases that match TRBD2. CDR3 length: 15 amino acids. Germline CDR1 SGHVS, CDR2 FNYEAQ.

V and J are TRBV10-2 and TRBJ1-5; a possible D gene is TRBD1 (6 bases). The CDR3 sequence is 17 residues long. V lost 2 bases and J lost 5, with 19 bases in between. Germline V gene sequence: CDR1 WSHSY, CDR2 SAAADI. The CDR3 loop is CASSEGAGVFRDQPQHF. The DNA for the CDR3 is TGCGCCAGCAGTGAGGGAGCAGGGGTTTTTAGGGATCAGCCCCAGCATTTT.

The chain recombines TRBV12-5 with TRBJ1-1, with D tentatively TRBD1 (6 bases). Germline values: CDR1 LGHNT, CDR2 FRNRAP. The CDR3 sequence is 17 residues long. Trimming left V 2 bases short and J 4 bases short, with 20 bases between. This chain's CDR3 is CASGLLPSREGGTEAFF. CDR3 sequence (DNA): TGTGCTAGTGGTTTGCTCCCTTCCAGGGAGGGGGGCACTGAAGCTTTCTTT.

This clone was detected once. The chain employs TRBV5-4 and TRBJ2-7; the match to TRBD2 covers 9 bases. The CDR3 length is 15 residues. The V gene's germline CDR1 is SGHNT and CDR2 YYREEE (reference sequence). Trimming cost V 6 bases and J 0 bases; bases outside gene matches: 7. CDR3 amino acids: CASTSWREGSYEQYF. The DNA of the CDR3 is TGTGCCAGCACCTCTTGGCGGGAGGGCTCCTACGAGCAGTACTTC. The full variable domain, with the rest looked up from reference TRBV5-4 and TRBJ2-7, is ETGVTQSPTHLIKTRGQQVTLRCSSQSGHNTVSWYQQALGQGPQFIFQYYREEENGRGNFPPRFSGLQFPNYSSELNVNALELDDSALYLCASTSWREGSYEQYFGPGTRLTVT.

The chain uses TRBV6-6 and TRBJ2-7; the D gene is possibly TRBD2 (5 bases). CDR3 length equals 14 residues. The V gene's germline CDR1 is MNHNY and CDR2 SVGAGI (reference sequence). Trimming removed 6 bases at V and 3 bases at J, with 15 bases between. The CDR3 DNA reads as TGTGCCAGCAGGACCACCGGAGGAATCTACGAGCAGTACTTC. It is translated as CASRTTGGIYEQYF.

Details on this clone: In the same sample, other DNA sequences code for this CDR3. The rearrangement links TRBV27 to TRBJ2-1, with 12 bases aligning to TRBD2. CDR1 is MNHEY and CDR2 is SMNVEV in the germline V gene (reference sequence). The CDR3 totals 15 residues. Losses at the gene ends were 5 bases for V and 4 bases for J; bases not matched to a gene: 3. CDR3 coding DNA: TGTGCCAGCAGTGACGGGACTAGCGGGTACAATGAGCAGTTCTTC. This translates into CASSDGTSGYNEQFF.

The J gene is TRBJ1-4, the V gene TRBV6-6, with D hard to call. This CDR3 contains 10 residues. Germline CDR1 is MNHNY and CDR2 is SVGAGI (reference sequence). The chain's CDR3 is CATGSEKLFF. DNA of the CDR3: TGTGCAACTGGGAGTGAAAAACTGTTTTTT.

The V call is TRBV7-9, the J call TRBJ2-1, with 14 positions matching TRBD2. V was clipped by 6 bases and J by 7 bases; unmatched bases: 11. This CDR3 contains 17 residues. Germline assignment: CDR1 SEHNR and CDR2 FQNEAQ (reference sequence). The CDR3 region is CASRTGTSGSAFNEQFF. The CDR3 DNA follows: TGTGCCAGCAGAACCGGGACTAGCGGGAGTGCTTTTAATGAGCAGTTCTTC.

The V and J genes are TRBV27 and TRBJ1-5; 9 bases agree with TRBD1. CDR1 and CDR2 (germline): MNHEY, SMNVEV (reference sequence). V trimming: 6 bases; J trimming: 3 bases; junction bases outside the gene matches: 6. CDR3 length equals 15 residues. CDR3 sequence: CASRRGQGYNQPQHF. CDR3 sequence (DNA): TGTGCCAGCAGACGCGGACAGGGGTACAATCAGCCCCAGCATTTT.

This sequence joins TRBV12-2 and TRBJ2-7; TRBD2 reflects the table's D call only, with no check against the DNA. TRBV12-2 is marked as a pseudogene. This CDR3 is built from 14 residues. The CDR3 DNA is TGTGCAAGTCGCGCGAGGACTGCCTCCTACGAGCAGTACTTC. This sequence encodes CASRARTASYEQYF.

The chain carries TRBV4-1 and TRBJ2-2; D may be TRBD1 or TRBD2 (5 bases each). CDR3 size: 16 residues. Looked up from germline, CDR1 is MGHRA and CDR2 is YSYEKL. V lost 5 bases, J lost 0 bases, and 13 bases lay in between. In nucleotides, the CDR3 is TGCGCCAGCAGCATGGCCGGGACCACGAACACCGGGGAGCTGTTTTTT. Encoded protein: CASSMAGTTNTGELFF.

The chain recombines TRBV4-3 with TRBJ2-7; TRBD2 matches at 10 bases. J lost 2 bases, V lost 1 base, and 2 bases had no gene match. This CDR3 is built from 15 residues. Germline loops: CDR1 LGHNA, CDR2 YSLEER. The CDR3 nucleotides are TGCGCCAGCAGCCAAGGGACTAGCGGACCCTACGAGCAGTACTTC. Its translation is CASSQGTSGPYEQYF.

The chain is built from TRBV29-1 and TRBJ2-1, with TRBD2 matching over 9 bases. The CDR3 totals 15 residues. Germline V gene sequence: CDR1 SQVTM, CDR2 ANQGSEA. With 5 bases clipped from V and 6 bases from J, the junction kept 11 bases outside the gene matches. CDR3 in DNA: TGCAGCGTTCCTAATGTGGGCGGGAGGGCCAATGAGCAGTTCTTC. It codes for CSVPNVGGRANEQFF.

This chain links TRBV7-9 with TRBJ1-5; 9 positions agree with TRBD1. The CDR3 consists of 15 residues. V was clipped by 5 bases and J by 7 bases; unmatched bases: 9. Looked up from germline, CDR1 is SEHNR and CDR2 is FQNEAQ (reference sequence). The CDR3 DNA sequence: TGTGCCAGCAGCGATGACAGGGGGGGATGGCAGCCCCAGCATTTT. It encodes CASSDDRGGWQPQHF.

This clone was seen a single time. This rearrangement joins TRBV28 to TRBJ2-7, with 8 bases identical to TRBD2. The CDR3 has 15 amino acids. Trimming cost V 6 bases and J 4 bases; bases outside gene matches: 11. The germline CDR1 and CDR2 sequences are MDHEN and SYDVKM. The CDR3 sequence: CASRPALAGLYEQYF. CDR3 bases: TGTGCCAGCAGACCAGCGCTAGCGGGTCTTTACGAGCAGTACTTC.

J is TRBJ2-1 and V is TRBV4-1; D may be TRBD2 (6 bases). The V end lost 0 bases, the J end lost 4 bases, and 16 bases lay between the germline ends. CDR1 is MGHRA, CDR2 YSYEKL, per germline. This CDR3 is 17 amino acids long. The CDR3 sequence is CASSQEVAVTSYNEQFF. The CDR3 DNA follows: TGCGCCAGCAGCCAAGAGGTAGCGGTAACCTCGTACAATGAGCAGTTCTTC.

The chain joins TRBV7-2 to TRBJ2-3, with 10 bases identical to TRBD2. Germline-derived CDR1 and CDR2 are SGHTA and FQGNSA. The CDR3 totals 18 residues. The V gene end was trimmed by 2 bases and the J gene end by 4 bases; junction bases not matched to a gene: 12. In DNA form, the CDR3 reads TGTGCCAGCAGCTTAAACGTAGGGCCTAGCGGGAGCGCAGATACGCAGTATTTT. Translation: CASSLNVGPSGSADTQYF.

The rearrangement uses TRBV29-1 and TRBJ1-1; the D is unclear. V lost 3 bases and J lost 0, with 5 bases in between. The CDR3 contains 12 residues. Germline V lookup: CDR1 SQVTM, CDR2 ANQGSEA. The CDR3 sequence is CSVEYMNTEAFF. CDR3 bases: TGCAGCGTTGAGTATATGAACACTGAAGCTTTCTTT.